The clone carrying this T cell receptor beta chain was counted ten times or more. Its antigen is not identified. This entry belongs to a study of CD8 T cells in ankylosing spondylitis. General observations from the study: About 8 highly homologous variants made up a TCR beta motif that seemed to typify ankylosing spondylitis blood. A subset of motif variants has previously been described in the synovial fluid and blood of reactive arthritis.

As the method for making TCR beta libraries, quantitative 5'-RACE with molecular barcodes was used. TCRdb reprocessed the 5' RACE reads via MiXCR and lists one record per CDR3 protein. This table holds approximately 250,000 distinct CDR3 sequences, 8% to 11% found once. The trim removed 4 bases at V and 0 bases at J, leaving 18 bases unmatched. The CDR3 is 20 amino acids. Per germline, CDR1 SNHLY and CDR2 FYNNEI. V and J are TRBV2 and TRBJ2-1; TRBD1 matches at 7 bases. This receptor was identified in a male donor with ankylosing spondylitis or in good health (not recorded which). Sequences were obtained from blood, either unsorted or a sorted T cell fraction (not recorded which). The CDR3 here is CASSAFTLGQTSYSYNEQFF. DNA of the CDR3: TGTGCCAGCAGTGCCTTCACCCTGGGACAGACTTCTTACTCCTACAATGAGCAGTTCTTC.